Only a few counts were recorded for the clone carrying this T cell receptor (beta chain). Its matching antigen is unknown. The data were taken from a study of blood T cells in healthy people across ages. Points from the study as a whole: The study regarded diversity estimates from one million T cells as underestimates. Getting older went along with TCR beta diversity per million T cells dropping roughly linearly.

A second about 6 to 12 cycle PCR used barcoded and J-beta primers. From the 5' RACE reads, TCRdb called clonotypes with MiXCR, one entry per CDR3 protein. The sample has 1.8 million or so distinct CDR3 sequences, roughly two fifths seen once. Roughly 10 milliliters was the volume of peripheral blood drawn from each donor. V dropped 3 bases and J dropped 4 bases, with 13 bases sitting between them. Per germline, CDR1 SGHKS and CDR2 YYEKEE (reference sequence). The CDR3 covers 15 residues. The sequenced sample was blood. The rearrangement joins TRBV5-5 to TRBJ1-4; D is unresolved. This receptor was taken from a human donor in good health. The chain's CDR3 is CASSSGEGRNEKLFF. The CDR3, as DNA: TGTGCCAGCAGCTCCGGGGAAGGTCGTAATGAAAAACTGTTTTTT.